Below, 15 T cell receptor beta chains from the same sample are listed, as sequenced in a study of identical twins. TCRdb passed the 5' RACE reads through MiXCR, listing each CDR3 protein once. The profile shows about 390,000 distinct CDR3 sequences, 9% of them singletons. Sequencing was carried out using naive T cells sorted from blood. The receptors derive from a woman aged 45-59 years in good health.

This rearrangement joins TRBV7-8 to TRBJ1-1; D might be TRBD1 (6 bases). The V and J ends lost 0 bases and 0 bases respectively, with 11 bases between them. The CDR3 length is 16 residues. Germline loops: CDR1 SGHVS, CDR2 FQNEAQ. This CDR3 is CASSLALQGMNTEAFF. CDR3 DNA sequence: TGTGCCAGCAGCTTAGCCCTTCAGGGGATGAACACTGAAGCTTTCTTT.

V gene TRBV24-1 combines with J gene TRBJ2-3, with D possibly matching TRBD2 (5 bases). CDR1 and CDR2 (germline): KGHDR, SFDVKD. V shed 11 bases and J shed 3 bases, with 11 bases lying between them. The CDR3 has 12 amino acids. The CDR3 nucleotides read TGTGCCATAGGGAGCATTACAGATACGCAGTATTTT. Translating it yields CAIGSITDTQYF.

This clonotype was recorded at least ten times. The chain recombines TRBV12-3 or TRBV12-4 with TRBJ2-3; perhaps D is TRBD1 or TRBD2 (5 bases each). Between the trimmed V and J ends, which lost 5 bases and 8 bases, there was a span of 5 bases. The CDR3 is made up of 10 amino acids. The CDR3 spells CASSGGTQYF. DNA for the CDR3: TGTGCCAGCAGTGGGGGTACGCAGTATTTT.

The rearrangement joins TRBV7-9 to TRBJ2-3; D may be TRBD2 (5 bases). The CDR3 covers 13 residues. Germline V gene lookup returns CDR1 SEHNR and CDR2 FQNEAQ (reference sequence). V was shortened by 5 bases and J by 5 bases, with 11 bases between the two germline ends. The CDR3: CASSPRRGDTQYF. The CDR3 bases are TGTGCCAGCAGCCCGAGACGGGGAGATACGCAGTATTTT.

This clonotype appeared many times. This chain links TRBV29-1 with TRBJ2-5; 11 bases fit TRBD2. Germline CDR1 SQVTM, CDR2 ANQGSEA. The junction had 16 bases not matched to a gene; V was cut back by 5 bases and J by 5 bases. This CDR3 contains 17 residues. In DNA form, the CDR3 reads TGCAGCGTTAGCCCATTACGACTAGCGGGAATTCGGGAGACCCAGTACTTC. Translation: CSVSPLRLAGIRETQYF.

This clonotype was counted only a few times. The chain links TRBV20-1 to TRBJ1-2; D uncertain. V was clipped by 6 bases and J by 4 bases, with 12 bases between them. This CDR3 comprises 12 residues. Germline CDR1 reads DFQATT; CDR2 reads SNEGSKA (reference sequence). CDR3: CSATRMGYGYTF. The DNA for the CDR3 is TGCAGTGCCACCAGGATGGGCTATGGCTACACCTTC.

The chain joins TRBV29-1 to TRBJ2-4; 10 bases align to TRBD2. Germline V gene data show CDR1 as SQVTM and CDR2 as ANQGSEA. CDR3 length: 17 amino acids. The V gene end was trimmed by 4 bases and the J gene end by 8 bases; junction bases not matched to a gene: 17. The DNA of the CDR3 is TGCAGCGTTGTTTTGGGACTAGCGACGGTGGAGCCGGACATTCAGTACTTC. As protein: CSVVLGLATVEPDIQYF.

The V call is TRBV23-1, the J call TRBJ2-1; a weak D match, TRBD2 (5 bases). TRBV23-1 is an ORF, with its function uncertain. This CDR3 contains 19 residues. V was trimmed by 0 bases and J by 13 bases, leaving 31 bases between them. CDR3 amino acids: CASSQSLSRPPKGDTDQFF. CDR3 sequence (DNA): TGCGCCAGCAGTCAATCGTTATCCCGGCCGCCTAAGGGAGACACTGATCAGTTCTTC.

This chain joins TRBV7-2 and TRBJ2-7; TRBD2 matches at 13 bases. The CDR3 consists of 15 residues. The germline V gene encodes CDR1 SGHTA and CDR2 FQGNSA. V gave up 5 bases and J gave up 5 bases; unmatched junction bases: 6. CDR3 sequence reads: CASSLTGTSGNEQYF. CDR3 DNA sequence: TGTGCCAGCAGCCTCACCGGGACTAGCGGGAACGAGCAGTACTTC.

This clonotype appeared a few times. The CDR3 sequence is CASSQADRGDQETQYF. CDR3 DNA sequence: TGTGCCAGCAGCCAGGCGGACAGGGGAGACCAAGAGACCCAGTACTTC. The chain recombines TRBV4-2 with TRBJ2-5, with 9 positions matching TRBD1. The V gene's germline CDR1 is LGHNA and CDR2 YNFKEQ. This CDR3 has 16 amino acids. V lost 3 bases and J lost 0; bases outside the gene matches: 5.

The V and J genes are TRBV14 and TRBJ1-1; tentative D call: TRBD1 (6 bases). The CDR3 contains 14 residues. The V gene lost 2 bases and the J gene lost 8 bases, with 15 bases spanning the gap. Germline assignment: CDR1 SGHDN and CDR2 FVKESK. The CDR3 nucleotides read TGTGCCAGCAGCCAACGCAGGGGAGGAGGAGAAGCTTTCTTT. Translated: CASSQRRGGGEAFF.

The chain carries TRBV27 and TRBJ2-1, with TRBD2 identical over 8 bases. Germline CDR1 is MNHEY and CDR2 is SMNVEV (reference sequence). The CDR3 sequence is 16 residues long. Trimming at V came to 7 bases and at J to 6 bases, leaving 14 bases not matched to a gene. The CDR3 loop is CASTASGLRPTNEQFF. The CDR3 bases are TGTGCCAGCACAGCTAGCGGGTTACGCCCAACCAATGAGCAGTTCTTC.

In this sample, this clonotype turned up a few times. The chain recombines TRBV11-2 with TRBJ2-1, with a tentative D call TRBD2 (7 bases). The CDR3 has 15 residues. Germline V gene lookup returns CDR1 SGHAT and CDR2 FQNNGV. Deletions cut 4 bases from V and 7 bases from J, with 17 bases between. The CDR3 loop is CASSSVGGAANEQFF. Here the CDR3 DNA reads TGTGCCAGCAGCTCAGTAGGGGGGGCGGCAAATGAGCAGTTCTTC.

This clonotype was detected only a few times. V is TRBV10-3 and J is TRBJ2-3; D uncertain. V shed 0 bases and J shed 6 bases, with 4 bases lying between them. Germline CDR1 reads ENHRY; CDR2 reads SYGVKD. The CDR3 loop spans 12 amino acids. This CDR3 reads CAISESGDTQYF. In DNA, the CDR3 is TGTGCCATCAGTGAGTCGGGGGATACGCAGTATTTT.

This clonotype was detected ten times or more. This chain joins TRBV5-5 and TRBJ2-3; a possible D gene is TRBD1 (6 bases). The germline V gene encodes CDR1 SGHKS and CDR2 YYEKEE (reference sequence). With 5 bases removed from V and 7 bases from J, the gap between germline ends came to 11 bases. The CDR3 spans 12 residues. Written as DNA, the CDR3 is TGTGCCAGCAGTCCCCAGGGGAATACGCAGTATTTT. This gives the protein CASSPQGNTQYF.